The sequence of this TCR beta chain was determined in a study of beta chain features in type 1 diabetes. Whole-study context: Healthy donors resembled patients in age, gender and cell yields. Overall study findings and caveats: Individuals with type 1 diabetes displayed fewer insertions and more deletions at VDJ junctions.

With respect to this clone: Its antigen is currently unknown.

The ends were cut back, 1 base at V and 3 bases at J, with 14 bases in the middle. This CDR3 contains 16 residues. Germline V gives CDR1 LGHNA, CDR2 YNFKEQ. Expressed TCRB transcripts were sequenced, since all the RNA that had been isolated was reverse transcribed. Assay: immunoSEQ multiplex PCR; the TCRdb copy retains only in-frame clones and omits some. Among approximately 340,000 clones listed, about 15% were seen once. CD45RO/CCR7/CD25/CD127/CD95/CD27 sorting isolated CD4+ naive, central memory, regulatory and stem cell-like memory cells. Sequencing input: naive CD4+ T cells from blood. The sequence was collected from a woman in her late teens or twenties in good health. The chain recombines TRBV4-2 with TRBJ2-3; possible D gene TRBD2, 5 bases. The CDR3 DNA sequence: TGTGCCAGCAGCCAAGGGTCAGCGGCTCGAACAGATACGCAGTATTTT. This codes for CASSQGSAARTDTQYF.